This entry lists 32 T cell receptor beta chains sequenced from one sample in a study of T cells expressing NK-cell markers. TCRdb re-analyzed the 5' RACE reads; it lists each CDR3 protein once, without DNA. The ten most abundant clones cover over 8.5% of a sample with some 390,000 distinct CDR3 sequences. Sequenced material: blood T cells: a sorted CD56 or NKG2C T cell subset, CD4+ or CD8+ T cells, or bulk PBMC T cells (not recorded which). These receptors all stem from a woman in her forties or fifties in good health.

The J gene is TRBJ2-2, the V gene TRBV14; TCRdb indicates TRBD2, and absent DNA this call remains unverified. CDR1 SGHDN and CDR2 FVKESK come from the germline V gene. There are 15 residues in the CDR3. This CDR3 is CASSLGPRQWGELFF.

The chain uses TRBV5-1 and TRBJ2-1; TCRdb reports TRBD1, a call that lacks DNA to check it against. CDR3 length: 13 residues. From germline, CDR1 is SGHRS and CDR2 YFSETQ. The CDR3 sequence is CASENTGKSVQFF.

V and J are TRBV5-6 and TRBJ2-1; the D gene TCRdb calls, TRBD1, cannot be checked with no DNA. In germline, CDR1 is SGHDT, CDR2 YYEEEE. The CDR3 spans 14 residues. CDR3 sequence: CASSSTGAYNEQFF.

The chain employs TRBV10-3 and TRBJ2-7; TCRdb proposes TRBD1, but this gene call is untestable without DNA. The germline V gene encodes CDR1 ENHRY and CDR2 SYGVKD. CDR3 length: 18 residues. CDR3 region: CAISESMRQGGGAYEQYF.

V is TRBV21-1 and J is TRBJ1-1. TRBV21-1 is labeled a pseudogene. The CDR3 is made up of 14 amino acids. This CDR3 reads CASSSQMKNTEAFF.

The V call is TRBV12-3 or TRBV12-4, the J call TRBJ1-2; TCRdb's D call of TRBD1 is untestable without DNA. The CDR3 extends over 14 amino acids. CDR3 region: CASSFARAGDGYTF.

This chain links TRBV5-1 with TRBJ2-1; the D call from TCRdb, TRBD2, cannot be confirmed without DNA. Per the germline V gene, CDR1 is SGHRS and CDR2 is YFSETQ. The CDR3 runs to 19 residues. The CDR3 loop is CASRPGLAGGRSTYNEQFF.

CDR3 protein: CASSPTSGRLYF. The chain links TRBV7-9 to TRBJ2-3; TCRdb lists TRBD2, though no DNA is available to test this call. The CDR3 length is 12 residues. CDR1 and CDR2 (germline): SEHNR, FQNEAQ (reference sequence).

The rearrangement uses TRBV3-1 and TRBJ2-1; TCRdb picks TRBD2, but there is no DNA to check that call. CDR1 and CDR2 (germline): LGHDT, YNNKEL (reference sequence). The CDR3 has 13 residues. CDR3 in amino acids: CASSRAGTNEQFF.

The V call is TRBV10-3, the J call TRBJ1-2. Germline CDR1 is ENHRY and CDR2 is SYGVKD. The length of the CDR3 is 14 residues. The CDR3 region is CAIREALVRDGYTF.

The chain is built from TRBV7-9 and TRBJ2-7; TCRdb proposes TRBD2, but this gene call is untestable without DNA. This CDR3 has 16 amino acids. The germline V gene encodes CDR1 SEHNR and CDR2 FQNEAQ (reference sequence). CDR3: CASSLRQGGTTYEQYF.

The rearrangement links TRBV20-1 to TRBJ2-7; TCRdb calls TRBD1, which cannot be checked without DNA. Germline V CDR1 and CDR2: DFQATT, SNEGSKA (reference sequence). The length of the CDR3 is 14 residues. This chain's CDR3 is CSAHRDRGIYEQYF.

The CDR3 loop is CASSLKLTGDIQYF. The chain combines TRBV2 with TRBJ2-4; TCRdb returns TRBD1, unconfirmable since there is no DNA. The CDR3 runs to 14 residues. CDR1 is SNHLY and CDR2 is FYNNEI in the germline V gene.

The chain couples TRBV5-1 to TRBJ2-7. Germline lookup yields CDR1 SGHRS and CDR2 YFSETQ. The CDR3 spans 11 residues. This CDR3 reads CASRSSDEQYF. Using reference TRBV5-1 and TRBJ2-7 for the parts outside the CDR3, the full variable domain is KAGVTQTPRYLIKTRGQQVTLSCSPISGHRSVSWYQQTPGQGLQFLFEYFSETQRNKGNFPGRFSGRQFSNSRSEMNVSTLELGDSALYLCASRSSDEQYFGPGTRLTVT.

This rearrangement joins TRBV5-1 to TRBJ1-1; TCRdb's D gene call, TRBD1, goes unchecked for lack of DNA. This CDR3 contains 14 residues. The germline CDR1 and CDR2 sequences are SGHRS and YFSETQ. The CDR3 reads CASSLVGGNTEAFF.

This chain uses TRBV7-9 with TRBJ1-4; TCRdb's D gene call, TRBD1, goes unchecked for lack of DNA. The CDR3 is 16 residues long. Germline assignment: CDR1 SEHNR and CDR2 FQNEAQ (reference sequence). CDR3: CASSSAVGQFNEKLFF.

V and J are TRBV11-3 and TRBJ2-1; the TCRdb D gene call, TRBD2, has no DNA to confirm it. The germline V gene encodes CDR1 SGHNT and CDR2 YENEEA. The CDR3 is 18 residues long. CDR3 sequence reads: CASSLVQIVAGVGDEQFF.

The chain is built from TRBV7-9 and TRBJ1-1; the TCRdb D gene call, TRBD1, has no DNA to confirm it. The CDR3 spans 14 residues. Germline V gene lookup returns CDR1 SEHNR and CDR2 FQNEAQ (reference sequence). CDR3 sequence: CASSLLDRVPEAFF.

J is TRBJ2-4 and V is TRBV5-1; TCRdb designates TRBD1, a call that cannot be tested without DNA. Germline V gene data show CDR1 as SGHRS and CDR2 as YFSETQ. The CDR3 totals 13 residues. CDR3 residues: CASSETGGNIQYF.

The chain uses TRBV20-1 and TRBJ2-4; as DNA is missing, the TRBD1 call by TCRdb cannot be tested. Germline assignment: CDR1 DFQATT and CDR2 SNEGSKA (reference sequence). The CDR3 spans 13 residues. CDR3 protein: CSAMRGQENIQYF.

The V call is TRBV9, the J call TRBJ2-2; no DNA is available, so the TRBD2 call from TCRdb remains unchecked. Germline lookup yields CDR1 SGDLS and CDR2 YYNGEE. This CDR3 is built from 17 residues. CDR3 loop: CASSVVASGGLTGELFF.

The chain is built from TRBV7-9 and TRBJ2-3; TCRdb's D call of TRBD1 is untestable without DNA. This CDR3 has 15 residues. The germline V gene encodes CDR1 SEHNR and CDR2 FQNEAQ (reference sequence). The CDR3 spells CASSSPGQITDTQYF. Based on the CDR3 plus reference TRBV7-9 and TRBJ2-3, the full variable domain is DTGVSQNPRHKITKRGQNVTFRCDPISEHNRLYWYRQTLGQGPEFLTYFQNEAQLEKSRLLSDRFSAERPKGSFSTLEIQRTEQGDSAMYLCASSSPGQITDTQYFGPGTRLTVL.

This chain uses TRBV7-8 with TRBJ2-4; TCRdb calls TRBD2, which cannot be checked without DNA. This CDR3 has 15 residues. Germline values: CDR1 SGHVS, CDR2 FQNEAQ. CDR3 region: CASSEGLAGGPIQYF.

This sequence joins TRBV2 and TRBJ2-1; TCRdb gives TRBD1 as the D gene, but with no DNA this cannot be confirmed. The CDR3 contains 14 residues. Per germline, CDR1 SNHLY and CDR2 FYNNEI. The CDR3 protein is CASSGDRDDNEQFF.

The chain couples TRBV6-5 to TRBJ2-2. The CDR3 extends over 15 amino acids. The germline V gene has CDR1 MNHEY and CDR2 SVGAGI. CDR3 sequence: CASSYFSPTTGELFF.

The J gene is TRBJ2-5, the V gene TRBV29-1; the TRBD2 assignment by TCRdb is unverifiable without DNA. This CDR3 is 15 amino acids long. CDR1 is SQVTM and CDR2 is ANQGSEA in the germline V gene. CDR3 residues: CSVEGTSGSQETQYF.

The chain links TRBV13 to TRBJ2-3; TCRdb lists TRBD1, though no DNA is available to test this call. The length of the CDR3 is 16 residues. The V gene's germline CDR1 is PRHDT and CDR2 FYEKMQ (reference sequence). This chain's CDR3 is CASSQIRGGSTDTQYF.

The chain links TRBV5-1 to TRBJ2-1; with no DNA, the TCRdb D assignment of TRBD2 cannot be verified. Germline V gene sequence: CDR1 SGHRS, CDR2 YFSETQ. The CDR3 has 14 amino acids. CDR3 amino acids: CASSSGGRAYEQFF.

CDR3 amino acids: CASSAQQGVSFF. The chain joins TRBV5-1 to TRBJ1-1; TCRdb indicates TRBD1, and absent DNA this call remains unverified. The V gene's germline CDR1 is SGHRS and CDR2 YFSETQ. This CDR3 has 12 amino acids.

The genes are TRBV4-1 and TRBJ2-5. The CDR3 loop spans 14 amino acids. CDR1 and CDR2 from the germline V gene are MGHRA and YSYEKL. The chain's CDR3 is CASSQVKGQETQYF.

The chain carries TRBV11-3 and TRBJ2-1; TCRdb reports TRBD2, a call that lacks DNA to check it against. The length of the CDR3 is 16 residues. CDR1 and CDR2 (germline): SGHNT, YENEEA. The CDR3 region is CASSGFLAGSRNEQFF.

V gene TRBV14 combines with J gene TRBJ2-7; the TCRdb D gene call, TRBD2, has no DNA to confirm it. The CDR3 contains 16 residues. Germline loops: CDR1 SGHDN, CDR2 FVKESK. CDR3: CASSQGRLAEFYEQYF. The complete variable domain, with remaining parts taken from reference TRBV14 and TRBJ2-7, reads EAGVTQFPSHSVIEKGQTVTLRCDPISGHDNLYWYRRVMGKEIKFLLHFVKESKQDESGMPNNRFLAERTGGTYSTLKVQPAELEDSGVYFCASSQGRLAEFYEQYFGPGTRLTVT.